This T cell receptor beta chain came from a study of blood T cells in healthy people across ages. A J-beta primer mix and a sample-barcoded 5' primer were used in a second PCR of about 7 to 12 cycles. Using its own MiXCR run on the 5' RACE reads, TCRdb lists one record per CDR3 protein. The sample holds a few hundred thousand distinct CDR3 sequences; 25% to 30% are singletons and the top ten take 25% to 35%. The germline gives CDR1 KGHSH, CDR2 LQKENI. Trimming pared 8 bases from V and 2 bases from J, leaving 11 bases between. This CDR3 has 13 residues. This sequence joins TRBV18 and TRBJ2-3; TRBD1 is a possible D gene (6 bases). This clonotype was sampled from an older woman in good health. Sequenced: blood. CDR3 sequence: CASAKGDTDTQYF. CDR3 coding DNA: TGTGCCAGCGCGAAGGGGGACACAGATACGCAGTATTTT.